Listed here are 19 T cell receptor beta chains from one sample, sequenced in a study of cytomegalovirus exposure and HLA in healthy donors. PCR primers comprised 60 Vbeta and 13 Jbeta primers. Data came from immunoSEQ multiplex PCR; TCRdb stores just in-frame clones and leaves some out. The sample includes under 200,000 clones, more than 75% of them seen just once. The sample consisted of PBMCs. The receptors originated from a male donor in good health and CMV-seropositive.

The chain joins TRBV7-9 to TRBJ2-2, with 9 bases fitting TRBD2. CDR1 is SEHNR and CDR2 is FQNEAQ in the germline V gene (reference sequence). The CDR3 has 18 residues. The junction had 14 bases not matched to a gene; V was cut back by 5 bases and J by 4 bases. This chain's CDR3 is CASSPGGSGRGGTGELFF. Written as DNA, the CDR3 is TGTGCCAGCAGCCCCGGAGGTAGCGGGAGAGGAGGCACCGGGGAGCTGTTTTTT. The whole variable domain, remainder taken from reference TRBV7-9 and TRBJ2-2, is DTGVSQNPRHKITKRGQNVTFRCDPISEHNRLYWYRQTLGQGPEFLTYFQNEAQLEKSRLLSDRFSAERPKGSFSTLEIQRTEQGDSAMYLCASSPGGSGRGGTGELFFGEGSRLTVL.

The chain couples TRBV19 to TRBJ1-5; D is uncertain. This CDR3 has 14 residues. In germline, CDR1 is LNHDA, CDR2 SQIVND (reference sequence). V lost 3 bases and J lost 1, with 7 bases in between. The CDR3 DNA is TGTGCCAGTAGTATCGGAGTGAGCAATCAGCCCCAGCATTTT. Its protein is CASSIGVSNQPQHF.

The rearrangement uses TRBV5-6 and TRBJ1-1; tentative D call: TRBD1 (6 bases). This CDR3 is built from 16 residues. Trimming left V 3 bases short and J 1 base short, with 16 bases between. The germline V gene has CDR1 SGHDT and CDR2 YYEEEE. The CDR3 spells CASSWAGGAANTEAFF. In DNA form, the CDR3 reads TGTGCCAGCAGCTGGGCGGGGGGGGCAGCGAACACTGAAGCTTTCTTT. Filled out from reference TRBV5-6 and TRBJ1-1, the complete variable domain reads DAGVTQSPTHLIKTRGQQVTLRCSPKSGHDTVSWYQQALGQGPQFIFQYYEEEERQRGNFPDRFSGHQFPNYSSELNVNALLLGDSALYLCASSWAGGAANTEAFFGQGTRLTVV.

The chain uses TRBV27 and TRBJ2-3; a possible D gene is TRBD2 (5 bases). The ends were cut back, 3 bases at V and 3 bases at J, with 7 bases in the middle. The CDR3 sequence is 13 residues long. CDR1 MNHEY and CDR2 SMNVEV come from the germline V gene (reference sequence). Here the CDR3 DNA reads TGTGCCAGCAGTTTGTGGAGGACAGATACGCAGTATTTT. Its translation: CASSLWRTDTQYF.

V gene TRBV11-2 combines with J gene TRBJ2-7, with 15 positions matching TRBD2. The CDR3 has 16 residues. Germline V lookup: CDR1 SGHAT, CDR2 FQNNGV. Trimming took 0 bases from V and 6 from J; bases not matched to a gene: 3. For the CDR3, the DNA is TGTGCCAGCAGCTTAGATGGGACTAGCGGGAGGCTCGAGCAGTACTTC. Translated, it gives CASSLDGTSGRLEQYF.

The V call is TRBV18, the J call TRBJ1-2, with 8 bases identical to TRBD1. This CDR3 has 13 amino acids. Germline CDR1 is KGHSH and CDR2 is LQKENI. With 5 bases clipped from V and 3 bases from J, the junction kept 2 bases outside the gene matches. CDR3 in amino acids: CASSIQGDYGYTF. The CDR3 bases are TGTGCCAGCTCAATACAGGGGGACTATGGCTACACCTTC.

This clone was detected only once. The chain couples TRBV19 to TRBJ2-7; 9 bases align to TRBD2. Germline V gene lookup returns CDR1 LNHDA and CDR2 SQIVND (reference sequence). V was pared by 4 bases and J by 7 bases, with 17 bases of the junction left unmatched. The CDR3 covers 17 residues. The CDR3 nucleotides read TGTGCCAGTAGTAACTCTTTAGCGGGAGTGGGGAGTGAGGAGCAGTACTTC. This translates into CASSNSLAGVGSEEQYF.

The rearrangement uses TRBV9 and TRBJ2-3, with 9 bases that match TRBD2. The V segment lost 4 bases and the J segment 8 bases; nucleotides outside the gene matches: 14. The CDR3 is 16 amino acids. Germline loops: CDR1 SGDLS, CDR2 YYNGEE. The DNA of the CDR3 is TGTGCCAGCAGCCCGAGTGTGCTAGCGGGGTTAGGTACGCAGTATTTT. Translation: CASSPSVLAGLGTQYF.

The rearrangement joins TRBV4-3 to TRBJ2-7, with 10 nucleotides matching TRBD2. Germline values: CDR1 LGHNA, CDR2 YSLEER. V lost 0 bases to trimming and J lost 3 bases; unmatched junction nucleotides: 8. The CDR3 extends over 17 amino acids. CDR3 nucleotides: TGCGCCAGCAGCCAAGAGGTCGGAGGGACTAGCGACTACGAGCAGTACTTC. It codes for CASSQEVGGTSDYEQYF.

This chain joins TRBV6-6 and TRBJ1-2, with a possible D match to TRBD1 (5 bases). Between the trimmed V and J ends, which lost 4 bases and 8 bases, there was a span of 20 bases. The CDR3 is made up of 15 amino acids. CDR1 MNHNY and CDR2 SVGAGI come from the germline V gene (reference sequence). CDR3 sequence: CASSSPDQGVVGYTF. The CDR3 region has the DNA TGTGCCAGCAGTTCCCCAGACCAGGGTGTTGTAGGCTACACCTTC.

V is TRBV11-2 and J is TRBJ2-3; D is ambiguous. This CDR3 has 12 amino acids. V lost 4 bases and J lost 0, with 2 bases in between. CDR1 and CDR2 from the germline V gene are SGHAT and FQNNGV. The CDR3 loop reads CASSSSTDTQYF. The CDR3 coding sequence is TGTGCCAGCAGCTCTAGCACAGATACGCAGTATTTT.

DNA of the CDR3: TGTGCCAGCAGCCCAAGCGGGGGGCTGGGCACTGAAGCTTTCTTT. Amino acids: CASSPSGGLGTEAFF. V usage is TRBV11-2 and J usage is TRBJ1-1, with D perhaps matching TRBD1 (6 bases). V was clipped by 5 bases and J by 4 bases, with 17 bases between them. This CDR3 is built from 15 residues. Germline assignment: CDR1 SGHAT and CDR2 FQNNGV.

The CDR3 nucleotides read TGTGCCAGCAGAGGGTTAGGACTATTTGGGAGAGGAGTTATTCAGTACTTC. Translating gives CASRGLGLFGRGVIQYF. This sequence joins TRBV28 and TRBJ2-4; possible D gene TRBD2, 6 bases. V gave up 6 bases and J gave up 10 bases, with 28 bases separating them. Per the germline V gene, CDR1 is MDHEN and CDR2 is SYDVKM. This CDR3 is built from 17 residues.

This chain connects TRBV11-2 to TRBJ2-2; D unresolved. Germline assignment: CDR1 SGHAT and CDR2 FQNNGV. The CDR3 sequence is 16 residues long. Trimming stripped 0 bases from V and 2 bases from J, with 10 bases between. In DNA form, the CDR3 reads TGTGCCAGCAGCTTAGATGGTCAGTTAAACACCGGGGAGCTGTTTTTT. It yields the protein CASSLDGQLNTGELFF.

This chain uses TRBV5-4 with TRBJ2-1; TRBD2 might be the D (5 bases). The CDR3 consists of 13 residues. Germline V lookup: CDR1 SGHNT, CDR2 YYREEE (reference sequence). V lost 1 base and J 6 bases, leaving 8 bases between the germline ends. DNA of the CDR3: TGTGCCAGCAGCTTGACTAGTCCCAATGAGCAGTTCTTC. This sequence encodes CASSLTSPNEQFF.

V usage is TRBV11-2 and J usage is TRBJ2-1, with 8 bases matching TRBD2. The CDR3 is 14 residues long. CDR1 and CDR2 from the germline V gene are SGHAT and FQNNGV. V was pared by 9 bases and J by 7 bases, with 11 bases of the junction left unmatched. CDR3 sequence: CASTAGGEWNEQFF. DNA for the CDR3: TGTGCCAGTACCGCCGGGGGGGAATGGAATGAGCAGTTCTTC.

The rearrangement uses TRBV5-1 and TRBJ2-3; 9 bases align to TRBD2. CDR3 size: 15 residues. V trimming: 4 bases; J trimming: 5 bases; junction bases outside the gene matches: 8. Germline CDR1 SGHRS, CDR2 YFSETQ. This CDR3 is CASSLSRAGGDTQYF. CDR3 sequence (DNA): TGCGCCAGCAGCCTTTCCCGAGCGGGGGGAGATACGCAGTATTTT. Using reference TRBV5-1 and TRBJ2-3 for the parts outside the CDR3, the full variable domain is KAGVTQTPRYLIKTRGQQVTLSCSPISGHRSVSWYQQTPGQGLQFLFEYFSETQRNKGNFPGRFSGRQFSNSRSEMNVSTLELGDSALYLCASSLSRAGGDTQYFGPGTRLTVL.

The CDR3 region is CASSTGMNTEAFF. CDR3 nucleotides: TGTGCCAGCTCGACAGGGATGAACACTGAAGCTTTCTTT. The chain employs TRBV6-1 and TRBJ1-1; 7 nucleotides match TRBD1. This CDR3 region has 13 residues. The germline V gene has CDR1 MNHNS and CDR2 SASEGT. Trimming cost V 8 bases and J 0 bases; bases outside gene matches: 3.

This chain uses TRBV30 with TRBJ1-2; D gene uncertain. V was pared by 2 bases and J by 0 bases, with 10 bases between. CDR1 is GTSNPN, CDR2 SVGIG, per germline (reference sequence). This CDR3 has 14 amino acids. The CDR3 DNA follows: TGTGCCTGGAGTCTCGGCCTAGCTAACTATGGCTACACCTTC. This encodes CAWSLGLANYGYTF.